This T cell receptor (beta chain) was captured in a study of blood T cell repertoires in COVID-19. The repertoire was sequenced with immunoSEQ multiplex PCR; TCRdb's copy has only in-frame clones and lacks some. The sample yields around 270,000 clones, 84% seen once. Sequencing was performed on peripheral blood. The receptor's source is a woman aged 40 to 49 who had recovered from COVID-19.

The CDR3 here is CASRFAGGLNSPLHF. For the CDR3, the DNA is TGTGCCAGCAGGTTTGCAGGGGGACTTAATTCACCCCTCCACTTT. V and J are TRBV11-3 and TRBJ1-6; 7 bases align to TRBD1. The ends lost 6 bases at V and 6 bases at J; junction bases unmatched: 8. Germline CDR1 SGHNT, CDR2 YENEEA. This CDR3 contains 15 residues.